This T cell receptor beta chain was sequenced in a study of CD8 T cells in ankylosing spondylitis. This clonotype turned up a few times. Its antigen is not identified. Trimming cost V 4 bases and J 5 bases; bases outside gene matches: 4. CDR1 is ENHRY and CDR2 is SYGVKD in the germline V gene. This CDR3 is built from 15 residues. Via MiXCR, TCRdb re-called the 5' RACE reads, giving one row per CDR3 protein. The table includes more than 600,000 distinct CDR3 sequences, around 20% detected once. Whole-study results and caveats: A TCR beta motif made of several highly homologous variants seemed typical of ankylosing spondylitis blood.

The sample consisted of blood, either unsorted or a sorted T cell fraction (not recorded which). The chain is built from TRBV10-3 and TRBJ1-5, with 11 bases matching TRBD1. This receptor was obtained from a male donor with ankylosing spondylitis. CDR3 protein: CAISGTGGWDQPQHF. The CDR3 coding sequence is TGTGCCATCAGTGGGACAGGGGGCTGGGATCAGCCCCAGCATTTT.